This T cell receptor beta chain was sequenced during a study of cytomegalovirus exposure and HLA in healthy donors. V was cut by 5 bases and J by 2 bases, with 21 bases left in between. This CDR3 contains 18 residues. Germline V gives CDR1 SGHVS, CDR2 FQNEAQ. Study results and caveats: Common viral pathogens seemed, in a later analysis, to connect with several of the most significant clusters. TRBV6-2, TRBV6-3 and other indistinguishable V segments were excluded. Per published accounts, TCR beta sequences correctly predicted the HLA-A and HLA-B alleles of most subjects.

Donors consisted of healthy bone marrow donors. Of note for this clone: No antigen is known for it.

The PCR made use of 60 Vbeta and 13 Jbeta primers. Clones were sequenced by immunoSEQ multiplex PCR, and TCRdb holds only the in-frame ones, with some missing. Here the sample spans around 190,000 clones, roughly 83% being singletons. The sequence was collected from a woman aged 45-65 years in good health and CMV-seronegative. Sequencing was done on a sample of PBMCs. This sequence joins TRBV7-8 and TRBJ2-2; maybe TRBD2 (7 bases). The CDR3 nucleotides are TGTGCCAGCAGCCTAGATAGAGGGGGGGGACGTAACACCGGGGAGCTGTTTTTT. This sequence encodes CASSLDRGGGRNTGELFF.